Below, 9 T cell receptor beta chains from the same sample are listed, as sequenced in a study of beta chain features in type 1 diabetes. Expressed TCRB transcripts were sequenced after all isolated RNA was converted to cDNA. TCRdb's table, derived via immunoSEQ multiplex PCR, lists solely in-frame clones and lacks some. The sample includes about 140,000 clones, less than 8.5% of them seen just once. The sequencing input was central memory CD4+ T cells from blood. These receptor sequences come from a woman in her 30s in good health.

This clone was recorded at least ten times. CDR3: CASSMGRTGGYVLTF. The CDR3 region has the DNA TGTGCCAGTAGTATGGGCCGGACAGGGGGTTACGTCCTGACTTTC. V gene TRBV19 combines with J gene TRBJ2-6; 10 bases are a match to TRBD1. This CDR3 is built from 15 residues. Germline V gives CDR1 LNHDA, CDR2 SQIVND (reference sequence). V trimming: 3 bases; J trimming: 11 bases; junction bases outside the gene matches: 7.

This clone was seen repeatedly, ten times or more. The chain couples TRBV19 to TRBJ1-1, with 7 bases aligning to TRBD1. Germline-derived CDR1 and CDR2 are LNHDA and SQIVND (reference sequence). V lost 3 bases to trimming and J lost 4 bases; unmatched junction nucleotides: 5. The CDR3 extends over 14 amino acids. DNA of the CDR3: TGTGCCAGTAGTATGCAGGGGGAGATCACTGAAGCTTTCTTT. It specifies CASSMQGEITEAFF.

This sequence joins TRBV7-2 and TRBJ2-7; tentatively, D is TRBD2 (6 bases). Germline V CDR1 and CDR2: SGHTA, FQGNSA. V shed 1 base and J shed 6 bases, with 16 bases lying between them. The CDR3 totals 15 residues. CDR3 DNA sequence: TGTGCCAGCAGCTTAGGTCTCCTAGACGGGGGCGAGCAGTACTTC. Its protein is CASSLGLLDGGEQYF.

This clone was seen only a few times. CDR3 coding DNA: TGCAGCGTGGGACAGGGAGGTGGTGAAAAACTGTTTTTT. It specifies CSVGQGGGEKLFF. The chain couples TRBV29-1 to TRBJ1-4, with 9 bases identical to TRBD1. The CDR3 runs to 13 residues. Germline trimming cut 6 bases from V and 7 bases from J; bases unmatched to any gene: 6. The germline V gene encodes CDR1 SQVTM and CDR2 ANQGSEA.

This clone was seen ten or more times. CDR3 sequence (DNA): TGCGCCAGCAGCTTTGACAGGGACAACATTCAGTACTTC. Translating it yields CASSFDRDNIQYF. This chain uses TRBV5-1 with TRBJ2-4; TRBD1 matches at 7 bases. The CDR3 has 13 amino acids. After removal of 2 bases from V and 7 bases from J, the junction contained 3 bases not matched to a gene. The germline V gene encodes CDR1 SGHRS and CDR2 YFSETQ.

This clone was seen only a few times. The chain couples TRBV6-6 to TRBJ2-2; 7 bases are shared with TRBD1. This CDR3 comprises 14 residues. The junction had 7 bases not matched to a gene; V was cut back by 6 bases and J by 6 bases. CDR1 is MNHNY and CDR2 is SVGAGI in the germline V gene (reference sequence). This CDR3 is CASRTGTEAGELFF. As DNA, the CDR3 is TGTGCCAGCAGAACCGGGACAGAGGCCGGGGAGCTGTTTTTT.

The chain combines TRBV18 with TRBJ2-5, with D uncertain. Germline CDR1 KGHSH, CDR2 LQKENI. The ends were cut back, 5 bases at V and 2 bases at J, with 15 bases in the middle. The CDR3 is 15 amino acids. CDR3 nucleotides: TGTGCCAGCTCAATTATCCCTACCCGTCAAGAGACCCAGTACTTC. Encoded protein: CASSIIPTRQETQYF.

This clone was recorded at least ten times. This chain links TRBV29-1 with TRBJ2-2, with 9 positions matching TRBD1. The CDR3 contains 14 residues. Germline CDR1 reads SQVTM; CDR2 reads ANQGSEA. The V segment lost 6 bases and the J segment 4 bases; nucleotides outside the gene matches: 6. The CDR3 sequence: CSVLQGAFTGELFF. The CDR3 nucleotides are TGCAGCGTCCTACAGGGGGCATTCACCGGGGAGCTGTTTTTT.

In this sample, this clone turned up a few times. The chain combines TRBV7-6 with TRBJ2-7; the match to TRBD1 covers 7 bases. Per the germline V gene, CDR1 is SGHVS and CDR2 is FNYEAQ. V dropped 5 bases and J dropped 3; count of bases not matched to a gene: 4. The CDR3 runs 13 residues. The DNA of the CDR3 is TGTGCCAGCAGCCAAGGACAGGTCTACGAGCAGTACTTC. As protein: CASSQGQVYEQYF.